This TCR beta chain comes out of a study of blood T cell repertoires in COVID-19. Study overall: Sites in the United States, Italy and Spain provided acute and convalescent COVID-19 samples. The cDNA or gDNA used as material had been derived from T cells, B-cell-depleted T cells, or PBMCs.

As handled by the study authors: Amplification with reference gene primers provided the estimates of nucleated cell counts. Sequencing used immunoSEQ multiplex PCR; TCRdb keeps in-frame clones, though not all of them. That table gives V, J and clone size, and the DNA gave D and trimming. The table shows approximately 68,000 clones, with around 76% occurring only once. Between the trimmed V and J ends, which lost 2 bases and 2 bases, there was a span of 14 bases. The CDR3 is 16 residues long. Germline V lookup: CDR1 SGHRS, CDR2 YFSETQ. This receptor was identified in a human donor in a cohort sampled during active COVID-19. The sample taken for sequencing was peripheral blood. The gene calls are TRBV5-1 and TRBJ2-1; a possible D gene is TRBD1 (6 bases). DNA of the CDR3: TGCGCCAGCAGCTTCCGGACAGCCGGTACCTACAATGAGCAGTTCTTC. It is translated as CASSFRTAGTYNEQFF.